This T cell receptor (beta chain) stems from a study of blood T cell repertoires in COVID-19. Each participant's cohort was designated according to participant-reported clinical history. Germline V gene data show CDR1 as SGHVS and CDR2 as FQNEAQ. Trimming took 5 bases from V and 0 from J, leaving 14 bases between them. The CDR3 covers 16 residues. TCRdb's table, derived via immunoSEQ multiplex PCR, lists solely in-frame clones and lacks some. In the table there are about 400,000 clones, about 90% of which are singletons. The chain joins TRBV7-8 to TRBJ1-3; D not certain. The receptor was derived from a woman in her thirties who had recovered from COVID-19. Source material: PBMCs or T cells enriched from blood (not recorded which). CDR3 in amino acids: CASSAYSRYSGNTIYF. The CDR3, as DNA: TGTGCCAGCAGCGCCTATTCGCGGTACTCTGGAAACACCATATATTTT.